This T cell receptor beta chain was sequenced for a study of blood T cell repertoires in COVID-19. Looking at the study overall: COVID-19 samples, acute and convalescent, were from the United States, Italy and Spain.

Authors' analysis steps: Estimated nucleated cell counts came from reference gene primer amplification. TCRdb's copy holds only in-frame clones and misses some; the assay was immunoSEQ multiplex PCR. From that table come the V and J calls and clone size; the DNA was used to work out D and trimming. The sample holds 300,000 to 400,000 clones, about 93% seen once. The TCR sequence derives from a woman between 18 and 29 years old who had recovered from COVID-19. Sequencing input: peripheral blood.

The CDR3 nucleotides read TGTGCCAGCTCACCACTAGGAGGAACCGGGGAGCTGTTTTTT. Protein product: CASSPLGGTGELFF. The chain links TRBV18 to TRBJ2-2; possibly TRBD2 for D (5 bases). Germline V gives CDR1 KGHSH, CDR2 LQKENI. Trimming removed 1 base at V and 5 bases at J, with 8 bases between. The CDR3 consists of 14 residues.